This section outlines one T cell receptor beta chain sequence together with its context. This clone was detected a few times. Its antigen specificity is not known. Per-base quality was not reported, and no clone a single base away is much larger than it. The data stem from a study of T cell responses to AZD1222 COVID-19 vaccine (dated by TCRdb to the early 2020s). Turning to the overall study: A total of just over 230 trial participants underwent TCR sequencing, of whom under 220 had received two doses of AZD1222 and roughly 26 had received two doses of the MenACWY control vaccine. Trial participants were enrolled into age subgroups of 18-55, 56-69 and 70-plus years, which contained about 160, 30 and 59 TCR-sequenced participants, respectively. The study at large found these results: Conclusions about previously exposed vaccinees are limited, since just 5 to 7 AZD1222 recipients were seropositive for SARS-CoV-2 at baseline. The whole spike protein was spanned by vaccine-associated CD4 TCRs, and dominant responses were seen in regions 160-218 and 743-854. Reportedly, almost half of the unique spike-specific TCRs recognized epitopes lying outside the regions that are mutated in the B.1.351 and B.1.1.7 variants. In the small 56-69-year group, the increase in depth fell short of significance, most likely because of low power. Because no day 14 peak-response samples were available, the repertoires could be characterized only after the peak T cell response. After two AZD1222 doses, both the breadth and the depth of spike-specific TCRs were significantly higher than at day 0 and than in MenACWY recipients. Participants were mostly white British, with more females than males. The authors suggested clonal diversity may have been underestimated.

The CDR3 regions of human TCRbeta chains were analyzed by immunosequencing. Per the source publication's procedure: TCRs in the repertoires were compared against a reference library of SARS-CoV-2-specific TCRs that had been generated with the MIRA antigen-specificity platform. Breadth was defined as the fraction of unique TCRs that were SARS-CoV-2-associated, and depth was defined as the fraction of total T cells that were SARS-CoV-2-associated. Using the MIRA data, every spike-specific TCR was mapped to the spike region that the TCR reacted to and assigned to either a CD4 or a CD8 class. Log10-transformed breadth and depth values were compared by one-way ANOVA with Sidak's multiple comparisons tests. TCRdb carries this immuneACCESS record with in-frame sequences only. Its versions omit some clonotypes, under half of them owing to an unresolved V gene in the studies checked, with the rest unexplained. The DNA was the basis for D and trimming; V, J and clone size are from that table. The sample includes approximately 100,000 clones, with approximately 88% observed a single time. Clones ranked in the top ten supply roughly 13% of the sample.

The cysteine opens and the phenylalanine closes a CDR3 of 13 amino acids. Just CDR3 DNA is preserved here, 39 bases in frame from base 1. After removal of 6 bases from V and 10 bases from J, the junction retains 9 bases not matched to a gene. Via the germline V gene, CDR1 is MDHEN and CDR2 SYDVKM. Explained via the paper, the time point label denotes: baseline before first vaccination. Per the publication, the treatment or condition label means: meningococcal conjugate vaccine given as trial control. Vaccinee samples came from UK trials COV001 and COV002, including a single-blind randomized controlled phase 2/3 trial of AZD1222 (ChAdOx1 nCoV-19) in healthy adults. For TCRbeta chain sequencing, PBMC samples from trial participants were taken at day 0 and at day 28 after the second dose.

This clonotype was obtained from an adult in good health. The source material was peripheral blood, sampled on day 0 of MenACWY control vaccination. Recombination joined TRBV28 with TRBJ1-1; TRBD1 aligns with 9 central bases. The DNA sequence is TGTGCCAGCAGACAGACAGGGGGATTGTCAGCTTTCTTT. This is translated as CASRQTGGLSAFF.